This entry is about one T cell receptor beta chain. This entry belongs to a study of T cell changes during pregnancy in multiple sclerosis. Assay: immunoSEQ multiplex PCR; the TCRdb copy retains only in-frame clones and omits some. This sample has tens of thousands of clones; approximately 92% occur once, and the top ten carry roughly 3%. This CDR3 has 15 amino acids. The J segment lost 0 bases and the V segment lost 4 bases, leaving 4 bases of the junction unmatched. Germline V gene data show CDR1 as SGHTA and CDR2 as FQGNSA. V is TRBV7-2 and J is TRBJ2-7, with 9 bases lining up with TRBD1. The material was peripheral blood, obtained in the third trimester of pregnancy. The clonotype originates from a female donor in good health, enrolled as a control in a pregnancy study. CDR3 residues: CASSSRTGDSYEQYF. CDR3 DNA sequence: TGTGCCAGCAGCTCCCGGACAGGGGACTCCTACGAGCAGTACTTC.